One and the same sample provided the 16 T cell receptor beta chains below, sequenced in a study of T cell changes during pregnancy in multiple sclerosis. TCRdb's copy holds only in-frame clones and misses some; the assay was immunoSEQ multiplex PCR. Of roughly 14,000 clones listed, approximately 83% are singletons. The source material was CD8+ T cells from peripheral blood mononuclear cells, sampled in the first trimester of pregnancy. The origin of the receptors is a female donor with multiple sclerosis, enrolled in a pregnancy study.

The CDR3 spells CATSRTYLSGSTDTQYF. As DNA, the CDR3 is TGTGCCACCAGCAGAACCTATCTTAGCGGGAGCACAGATACGCAGTATTTT. The chain has TRBV15 and TRBJ2-3, with 7 positions matching TRBD2. Germline CDR1 is LNHNV and CDR2 is YYDKDF (reference sequence). This CDR3 is built from 17 residues. V was clipped by 2 bases and J by 0 bases; unmatched bases: 8.

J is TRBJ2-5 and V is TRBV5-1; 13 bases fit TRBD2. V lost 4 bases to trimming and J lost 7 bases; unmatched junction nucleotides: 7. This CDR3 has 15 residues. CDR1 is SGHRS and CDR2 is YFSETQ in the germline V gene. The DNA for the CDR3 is TGCGCCAGCAGCGCGACTAGCGGGGGGACCGGGACCCAGTACTTC. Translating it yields CASSATSGGTGTQYF.

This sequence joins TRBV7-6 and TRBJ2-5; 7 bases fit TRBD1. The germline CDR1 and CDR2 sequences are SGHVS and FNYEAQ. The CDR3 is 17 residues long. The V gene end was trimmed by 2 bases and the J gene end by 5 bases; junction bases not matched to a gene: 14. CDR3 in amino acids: CASSLNRVAGGRETQYF. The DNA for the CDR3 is TGTGCCAGCAGCTTAAATCGAGTGGCAGGGGGTAGGGAGACCCAGTACTTC.

The CDR3 protein is CASSVDLAGIGNEQFF. In DNA form, the CDR3 reads TGTGCCAGCAGCGTAGATTTGGCGGGAATCGGAAATGAGCAGTTCTTC. The chain uses TRBV9 and TRBJ2-1; a possible D gene is TRBD2 (6 bases). This CDR3 has 16 amino acids. CDR1 is SGDLS and CDR2 is YYNGEE in the germline V gene. Trimming pared 0 bases from V and 7 bases from J, leaving 17 bases between.

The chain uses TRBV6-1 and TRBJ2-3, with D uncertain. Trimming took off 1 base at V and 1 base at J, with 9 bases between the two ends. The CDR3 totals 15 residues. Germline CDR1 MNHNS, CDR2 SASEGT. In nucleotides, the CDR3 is TGTGCCAGCAGTGAAGAGGTGGCGGGCACAGATACGCAGTATTTT. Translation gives CASSEEVAGTDTQYF.

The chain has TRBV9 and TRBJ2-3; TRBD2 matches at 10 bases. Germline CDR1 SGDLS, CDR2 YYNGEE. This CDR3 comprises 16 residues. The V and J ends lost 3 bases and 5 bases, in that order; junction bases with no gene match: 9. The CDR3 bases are TGTGCCAGCAGCGCAAGAGCGGGGGGGCTGGGAGATACGCAGTATTTT. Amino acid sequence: CASSARAGGLGDTQYF.

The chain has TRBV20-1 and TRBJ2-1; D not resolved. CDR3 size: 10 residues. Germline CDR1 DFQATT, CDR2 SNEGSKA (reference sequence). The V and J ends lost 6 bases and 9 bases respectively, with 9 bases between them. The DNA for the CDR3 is TGCAGTGCCCCTAGTGGTGAGCAGTTCTTC. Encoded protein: CSAPSGEQFF.

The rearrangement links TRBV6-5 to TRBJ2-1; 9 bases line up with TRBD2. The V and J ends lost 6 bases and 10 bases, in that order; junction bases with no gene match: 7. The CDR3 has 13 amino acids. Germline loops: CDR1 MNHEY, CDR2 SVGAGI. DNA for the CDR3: TGTGCCAGCAGCCTAGCGGGGAGGAACGAGCAGTTCTTC. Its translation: CASSLAGRNEQFF.

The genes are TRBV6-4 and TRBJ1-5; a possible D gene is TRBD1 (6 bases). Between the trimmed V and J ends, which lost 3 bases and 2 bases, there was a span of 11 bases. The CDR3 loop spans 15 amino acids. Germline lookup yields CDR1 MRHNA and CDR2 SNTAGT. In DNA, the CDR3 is TGTGCCAGCAGTGAGAGTGCAGGGGGCAATCAGCCCCAGCATTTT. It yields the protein CASSESAGGNQPQHF.

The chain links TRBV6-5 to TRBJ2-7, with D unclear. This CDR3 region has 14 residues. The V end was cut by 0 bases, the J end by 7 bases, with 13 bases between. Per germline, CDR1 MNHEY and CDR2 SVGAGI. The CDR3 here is CASSYSRSPLEQYF. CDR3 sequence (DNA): TGTGCCAGCAGTTACTCGAGATCTCCTCTTGAGCAGTACTTC.

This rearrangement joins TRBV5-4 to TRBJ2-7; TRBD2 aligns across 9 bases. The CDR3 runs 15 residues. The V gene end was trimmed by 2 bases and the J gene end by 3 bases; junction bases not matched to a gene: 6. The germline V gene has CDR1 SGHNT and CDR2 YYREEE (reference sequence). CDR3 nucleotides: TGTGCCAGCAGCTTTGGGGGCGGGAGGGACTACGAGCAGTACTTC. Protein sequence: CASSFGGGRDYEQYF.

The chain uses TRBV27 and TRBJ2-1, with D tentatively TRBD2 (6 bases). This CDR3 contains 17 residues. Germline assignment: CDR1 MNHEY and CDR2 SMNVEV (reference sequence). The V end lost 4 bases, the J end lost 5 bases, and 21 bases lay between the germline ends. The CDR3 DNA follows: TGTGCCAGCAGTTCCCCTACAGGAACTAGCACGGACAATGAGCAGTTCTTC. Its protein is CASSSPTGTSTDNEQFF.

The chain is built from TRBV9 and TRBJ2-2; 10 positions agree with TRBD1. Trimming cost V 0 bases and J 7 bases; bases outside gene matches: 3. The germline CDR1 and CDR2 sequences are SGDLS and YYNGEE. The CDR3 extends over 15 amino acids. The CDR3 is CASSVAGQGNGELFF. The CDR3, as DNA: TGTGCCAGCAGCGTAGCGGGACAGGGGAACGGGGAGCTGTTTTTT. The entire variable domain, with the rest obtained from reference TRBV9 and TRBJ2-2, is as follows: DSGVTQTPKHLITATGQRVTLRCSPRSGDLSVYWYQQSLDQGLQFLIQYYNGEERAKGNILERFSAQQFPDLHSELNLSSLELGDSALYFCASSVAGQGNGELFFGEGSRLTVL.

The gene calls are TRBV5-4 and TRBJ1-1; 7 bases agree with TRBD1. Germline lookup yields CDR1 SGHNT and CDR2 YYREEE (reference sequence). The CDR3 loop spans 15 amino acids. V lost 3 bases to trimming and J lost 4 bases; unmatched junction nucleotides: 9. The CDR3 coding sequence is TGTGCCAGCAGCTCTGAACCAGGGGGATCCACTGAAGCTTTCTTT. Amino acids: CASSSEPGGSTEAFF.

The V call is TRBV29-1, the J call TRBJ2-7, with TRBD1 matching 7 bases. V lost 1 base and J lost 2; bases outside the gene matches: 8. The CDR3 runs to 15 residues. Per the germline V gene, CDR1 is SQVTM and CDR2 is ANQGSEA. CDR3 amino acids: CSVEGDGTEPYEQYF. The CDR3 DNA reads TGCAGCGTTGAAGGGGATGGGACAGAACCCTACGAGCAGTACTTC.

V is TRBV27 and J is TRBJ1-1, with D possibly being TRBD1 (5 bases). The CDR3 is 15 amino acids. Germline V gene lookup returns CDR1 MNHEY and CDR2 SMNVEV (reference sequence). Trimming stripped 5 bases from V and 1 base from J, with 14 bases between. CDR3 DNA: TGTGCCAGCAGTCCCCAGGGTTTTGCGAACACTGAAGCTTTCTTT. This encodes CASSPQGFANTEAFF.